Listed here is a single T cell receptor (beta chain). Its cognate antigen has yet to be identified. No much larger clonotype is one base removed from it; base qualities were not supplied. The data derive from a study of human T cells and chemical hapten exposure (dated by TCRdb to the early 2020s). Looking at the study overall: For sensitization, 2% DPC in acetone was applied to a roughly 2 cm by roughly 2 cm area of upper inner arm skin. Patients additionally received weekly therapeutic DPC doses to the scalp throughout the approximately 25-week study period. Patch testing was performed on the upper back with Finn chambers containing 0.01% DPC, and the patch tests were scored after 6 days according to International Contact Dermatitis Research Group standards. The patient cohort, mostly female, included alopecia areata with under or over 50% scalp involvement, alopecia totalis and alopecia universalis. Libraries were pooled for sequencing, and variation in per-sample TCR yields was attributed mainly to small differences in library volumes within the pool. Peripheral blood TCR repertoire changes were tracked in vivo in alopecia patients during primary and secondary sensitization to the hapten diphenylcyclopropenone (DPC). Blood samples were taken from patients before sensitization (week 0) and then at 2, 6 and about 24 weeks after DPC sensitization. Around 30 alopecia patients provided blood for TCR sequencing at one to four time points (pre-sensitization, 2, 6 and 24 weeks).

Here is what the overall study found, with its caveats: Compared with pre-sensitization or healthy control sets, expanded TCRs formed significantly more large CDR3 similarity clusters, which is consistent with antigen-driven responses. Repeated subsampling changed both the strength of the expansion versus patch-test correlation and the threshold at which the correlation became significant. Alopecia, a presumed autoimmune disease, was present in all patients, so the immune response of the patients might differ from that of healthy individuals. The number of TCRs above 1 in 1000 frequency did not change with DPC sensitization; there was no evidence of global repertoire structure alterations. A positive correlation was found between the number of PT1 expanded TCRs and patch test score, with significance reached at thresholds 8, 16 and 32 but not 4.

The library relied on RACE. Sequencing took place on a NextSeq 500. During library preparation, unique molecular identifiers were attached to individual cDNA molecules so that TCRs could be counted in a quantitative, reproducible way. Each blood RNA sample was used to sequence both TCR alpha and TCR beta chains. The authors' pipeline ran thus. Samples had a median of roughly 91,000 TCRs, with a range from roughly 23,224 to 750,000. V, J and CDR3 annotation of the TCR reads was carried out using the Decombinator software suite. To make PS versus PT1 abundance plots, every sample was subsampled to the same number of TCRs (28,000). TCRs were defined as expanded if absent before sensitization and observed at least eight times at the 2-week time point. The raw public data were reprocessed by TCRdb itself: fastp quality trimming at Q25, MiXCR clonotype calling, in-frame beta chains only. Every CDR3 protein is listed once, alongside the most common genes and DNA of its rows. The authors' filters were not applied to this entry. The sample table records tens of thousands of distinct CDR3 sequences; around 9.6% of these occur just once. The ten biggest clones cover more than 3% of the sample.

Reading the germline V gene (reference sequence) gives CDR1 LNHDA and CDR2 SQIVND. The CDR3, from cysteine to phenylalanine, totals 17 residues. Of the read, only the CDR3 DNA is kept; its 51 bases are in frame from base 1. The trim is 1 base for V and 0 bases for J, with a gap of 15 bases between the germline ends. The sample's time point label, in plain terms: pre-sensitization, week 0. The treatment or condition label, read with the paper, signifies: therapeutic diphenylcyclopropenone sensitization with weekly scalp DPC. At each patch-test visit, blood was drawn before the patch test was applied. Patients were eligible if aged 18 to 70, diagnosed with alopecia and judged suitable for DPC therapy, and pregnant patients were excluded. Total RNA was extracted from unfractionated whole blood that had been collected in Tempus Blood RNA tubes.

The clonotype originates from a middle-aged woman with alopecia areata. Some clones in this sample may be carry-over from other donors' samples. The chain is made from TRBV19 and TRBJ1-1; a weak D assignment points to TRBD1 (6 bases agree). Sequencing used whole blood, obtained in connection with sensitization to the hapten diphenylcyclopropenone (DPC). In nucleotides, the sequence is TGTGCCAGTAGTATAGCAAGACAGGTATTTGTGAACACTGAAGCTTTCTTT. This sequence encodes CASSIARQVFVNTEAFF.